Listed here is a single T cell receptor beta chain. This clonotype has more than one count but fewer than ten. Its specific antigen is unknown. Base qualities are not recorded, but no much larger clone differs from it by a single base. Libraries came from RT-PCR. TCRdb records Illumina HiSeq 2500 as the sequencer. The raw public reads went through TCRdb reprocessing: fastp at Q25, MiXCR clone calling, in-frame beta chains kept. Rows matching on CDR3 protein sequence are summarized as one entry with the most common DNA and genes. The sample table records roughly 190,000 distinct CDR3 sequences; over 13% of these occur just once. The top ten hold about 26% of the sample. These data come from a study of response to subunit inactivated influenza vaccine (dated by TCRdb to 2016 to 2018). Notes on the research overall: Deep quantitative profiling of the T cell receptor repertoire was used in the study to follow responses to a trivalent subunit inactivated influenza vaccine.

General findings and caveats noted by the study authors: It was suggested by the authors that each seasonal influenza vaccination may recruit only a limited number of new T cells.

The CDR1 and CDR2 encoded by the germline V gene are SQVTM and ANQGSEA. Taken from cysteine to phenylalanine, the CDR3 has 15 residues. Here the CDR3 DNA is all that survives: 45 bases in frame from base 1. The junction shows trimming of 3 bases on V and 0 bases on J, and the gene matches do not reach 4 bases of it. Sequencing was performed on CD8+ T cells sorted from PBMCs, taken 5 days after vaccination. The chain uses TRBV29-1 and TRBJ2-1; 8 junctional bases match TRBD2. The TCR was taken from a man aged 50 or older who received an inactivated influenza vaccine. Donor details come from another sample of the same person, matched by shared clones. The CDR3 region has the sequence CSVEQAGGSYNEQFF. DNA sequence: TGCAGCGTTGAGCAGGCGGGGGGCTCCTACAATGAGCAGTTCTTC.